The rows below give T cell receptor beta chains drawn from one sample of a study of T cell changes during pregnancy in multiple sclerosis. Assay used: immunoSEQ multiplex PCR; TCRdb lists only in-frame clones, some missing. The profile shows nearly 110,000 clones, roughly 92% of them singletons. Source: peripheral blood, taken after pregnancy. The receptors were gathered from a female donor with multiple sclerosis, enrolled in a pregnancy study. Each CDR3 is given with its conserved first and last residue. Fields, in order: D gene, J gene, CDR3 length, V gene, CDR3 protein, CDR3 DNA. D genes are given only for firm matches.

TRBD1 TRBJ1-1 13 TRBV4-1 CASSQTGVTEAFF TGCGCCAGCAGCCAAACAGGGGTCACTGAAGCTTTCTTT
. TRBJ2-2 15 TRBV5-4 CASSLGWGHTGELFF TGTGCCAGCAGCTTGGGTTGGGGCCACACCGGGGAGCTGTTTTTT
TRBD2 TRBJ2-1 16 TRBV30 CAWSRLGLAGINEQFF TGTGCCTGGAGCCGATTGGGACTAGCGGGTATCAATGAGCAGTTCTTC
TRBD2 TRBJ2-7 16 TRBV6-1 CASSALTSEYRYEQYF TGTGCCAGCAGTGCGCTTACTAGCGAATATCGTTACGAGCAGTACTTC
. TRBJ2-7 18 TRBV13 CASSTRGEERLYTYEQYF TGTGCCAGCAGCACCCGTGGAGAGGAGCGGCTCTACACCTACGAGCAGTACTTC
. TRBJ1-5 13 TRBV30 CAWSLDSNQPQHF TGTGCCTGGAGTCTAGATAGCAATCAGCCCCAGCATTTT
. TRBJ2-3 12 TRBV9 CASSPGVGTQYF TGTGCCAGCAGCCCAGGGGTGGGTACGCAGTATTTT
TRBD2 TRBJ2-3 11 TRBV20-1 CSALFGGTQYF TGCAGTGCTCTCTTCGGGGGGACGCAGTATTTT
TRBD1 TRBJ1-1 16 TRBV19 CASSIVPRGKDTEAFF TGTGCCAGTAGTATAGTGCCCAGGGGGAAAGACACTGAAGCTTTCTTT
. TRBJ2-6 17 TRBV18 CASSPGGQFSGANVLTF TGTGCCAGCTCACCGGGCGGACAGTTCTCTGGGGCCAACGTCCTGACTTTC
. TRBJ2-1 15 TRBV7-8 CASSRPSESYNEQFF TGTGCCAGCAGCCGCCCATCCGAGTCCTACAATGAGCAGTTCTTC
TRBD1 TRBJ2-7 14 TRBV10-3 CAISRQGDMHEQYF TGTGCCATCAGTCGACAGGGGGATATGCACGAGCAGTACTTC
. TRBJ1-1 15 TRBV29-1 CSVGTGQGMNTEAFF TGCAGCGTGGGAACAGGGCAGGGGATGAACACTGAAGCTTTCTTT
. TRBJ2-7 13 TRBV6-5 CASSRLNSYEQYF TGTGCCAGCAGTCGCCTTAACAGCTACGAGCAGTACTTC
. TRBJ2-3 14 TRBV5-1 CASSLDSYTDTQYF TGCGCCAGCAGCTTGGACTCCTACACAGATACGCAGTATTTT
TRBD1 TRBJ2-7 14 TRBV19 CASSVDRGQDEQYF TGTGCCAGTAGTGTCGACAGGGGGCAGGACGAGCAGTACTTC
. TRBJ2-7 14 TRBV7-9 CASSLGPQTGEQYF TGTGCCAGCAGCTTAGGTCCGCAGACTGGCGAGCAGTACTTC
TRBD1 TRBJ1-1 15 TRBV7-9 CASSPQGQGRTEAFF TGTGCCAGCAGCCCCCAGGGACAGGGTCGGACTGAAGCTTTCTTT
TRBD1 TRBJ1-2 14 TRBV5-8 CASSSTGGFYGYTF TGTGCCAGCAGCTCGACAGGGGGATTCTATGGCTACACCTTC
. TRBJ2-7 14 TRBV9 CASSVAAGSYEQYF TGTGCCAGCAGCGTAGCGGCAGGCTCCTACGAGCAGTACTTC
. TRBJ2-1 13 TRBV7-3 CASSFQGGNEQFF TGTGCCAGCAGCTTCCAGGGAGGCAATGAGCAGTTCTTC
TRBD1 TRBJ1-1 20 TRBV5-1 CASSYASPGQGPLMNTEAFF TGCGCCAGCAGTTACGCCTCTCCGGGACAGGGACCTCTCATGAACACTGAAGCTTTCTTT
. TRBJ2-3 13 TRBV2 CASNKLRTDTQYF TGTGCCAGCAATAAACTCCGCACAGATACGCAGTATTTT
. TRBJ2-3 14 TRBV18 CASSPGGGTDTQYF TGTGCCAGCTCTCCGGGCGGGGGCACAGATACGCAGTATTTT
TRBD1 TRBJ2-7 15 TRBV28 CASSLWGTGGHEQYF TGTGCCAGCAGTTTATGGGGGACAGGGGGGCACGAGCAGTACTTC
TRBD2 TRBJ2-7 16 TRBV30 CAWSPGGRLHIDEQYF TGTGCCTGGAGTCCGGGCGGGAGGCTCCATATCGACGAGCAGTACTTC
TRBD1 TRBJ1-1 13 TRBV18 CASGRQGTGEAFF TGTGCCAGCGGCAGACAGGGGACAGGTGAAGCTTTCTTT
TRBD2 TRBJ2-1 18 TRBV27 CASAKGTSGRPANNEQFF TGTGCCAGCGCAAAGGGGACTAGCGGGAGGCCCGCCAACAATGAGCAGTTCTTC
TRBD2 TRBJ2-1 14 TRBV19 CASRGGGSYNEQFF TGTGCCAGTAGAGGCGGGGGCTCCTACAATGAGCAGTTCTTC
TRBD2 TRBJ2-5 16 TRBV10-2 CASSPLLAGVGETQYF TGCGCCAGCAGTCCTTTACTAGCGGGAGTTGGGGAGACCCAGTACTTC
. TRBJ2-4 14 TRBV5-1 CASSPVGGADIQYF TGCGCCAGCAGCCCTGTCGGGGGAGCGGACATTCAGTACTTC
. TRBJ2-3 15 TRBV6-1 CASSPLAASTDTQYF TGTGCCAGCAGTCCTTTAGCGGCTAGCACAGATACGCAGTATTTT
. TRBJ2-2 14 TRBV2 CASIILDGVGELFF TGTGCCAGCATCATTCTTGACGGAGTCGGGGAGCTGTTTTTT
TRBD1 TRBJ2-7 16 TRBV19 CASSQIPGQGADEQYF TGTGCCAGTAGTCAGATCCCGGGACAGGGGGCGGACGAGCAGTACTTC
. TRBJ1-5 14 TRBV4-2 CASSQGGRNQPQHF TGTGCCAGCAGCCAAGGGGGGAGGAATCAGCCCCAGCATTTT
TRBD1 TRBJ2-7 14 TRBV7-9 CASSLTGDSYEQYF TGTGCCAGCAGCCTTACAGGGGATTCCTACGAGCAGTACTTC
. TRBJ2-3 15 TRBV2 CASSLLNRGTDTQYF TGTGCCAGCAGTCTATTAAACAGGGGCACAGATACGCAGTATTTT
TRBD2 TRBJ2-7 17 TRBV6-1 CASSEAGLAGGKYEQYF TGTGCCAGCAGTGAAGCGGGACTAGCGGGAGGGAAGTACGAGCAGTACTTC
TRBD1 TRBJ1-1 15 TRBV5-4 CASSLGGQPNTEAFF TGTGCCAGCAGCTTGGGGGGACAGCCGAACACTGAAGCTTTCTTT
. TRBJ1-1 14 TRBV5-4 CASSLGQENTEAFF TGTGCCAGCAGCTTGGGACAGGAGAACACTGAAGCTTTCTTT
. TRBJ2-3 16 TRBV6-5 CASSYLGRGDSDTQYF TGTGCCAGCAGTTACTTGGGCAGGGGTGATTCAGATACGCAGTATTTT
. TRBJ1-4 15 TRBV7-2 CASSPRQGGNEKLFF TGTGCCAGCAGCCCTAGACAAGGGGGTAATGAAAAACTGTTTTTT
TRBD1 TRBJ2-7 16 TRBV29-1 CSVEGKVETGGYEQYF TGCAGCGTTGAAGGGAAGGTAGAGACAGGGGGCTACGAGCAGTACTTC
. TRBJ1-2 14 TRBV5-4 CASSFREGGYGYTF TGTGCCAGCAGCTTTAGGGAGGGTGGCTATGGCTACACCTTC
TRBD1 TRBJ1-1 14 TRBV25-1 CATQGAWMNTEAFF TGTGCCACCCAGGGGGCTTGGATGAACACTGAAGCTTTCTTT
. TRBJ2-4 18 TRBV18 CASSPYYAGMVDKNIQYF TGTGCCAGCTCACCGTACTATGCGGGGATGGTCGACAAAAACATTCAGTACTTC
. TRBJ2-4 14 TRBV6-1 CASMAGRAKNIQYF TGTGCCAGCATGGCAGGGCGAGCCAAAAACATTCAGTACTTC